Given below is one T cell receptor (beta chain) in context. This clone's antigen is unknown. Qualities for individual bases were not recorded, and no much larger clone is one base off. The data were taken from a study of T cells in pancreatic ductal adenocarcinoma (dated by TCRdb to 2017 to 2019). For the wider study: Surgically resected pancreatic ductal adenocarcinoma specimens were analyzed for the quantity, spatial distribution, and characteristics of both suppressive cells and tumor-infiltrating CD8+ T cells, an effort aimed at clarifying the adaptive T-cell response occurring naturally. The study at large found these results: T-cell clonality did not differ significantly between tumor and blood, with mean clonality about 0.112 in tumors and around 0.071 in blood. More total productive templates and 7 to 8-fold more unique clonotypes were found in blood samples than in tumor samples. Comparisons of clonality between tumor and blood may be biased because tumors are enriched in CD45RO+ effector T cells rather than naive T cells, which biases the comparison toward lower diversity. Because inoperable disease is present at presentation in most pancreatic cancer patients, the resected cohort was biased toward the minority with early-stage disease.

The immunoSEQ hsTCRB kit was used to amplify TCR beta CDR3 regions from genomic DNA. High-throughput TRB CDR3 sequencing was performed on an Illumina HiSeq system. The study's processing was this. The immunoSEQ software was used to analyze the sequencing reads, and any nonproductive sequences containing premature stops or frame-shifts were left out. Clonality of the repertoire was calculated as one minus the Shannon entropy normalized by log2 of the number of unique productive sequences. Entries here come from immuneACCESS through TCRdb and include only in-frame sequences with V and J called. Some clones fail to appear in such tables; in the studies checked, an unresolved V gene covers under half of the shortfall, and the cause of the remainder is unknown. V, J and clone size reflect that table, while D and trimming were determined from the DNA. This sample is represented by roughly 8,800 clones; 67% of them were singletons. The ten largest clones capture 27% of the sample.

The selected pancreatic ductal adenocarcinoma patients had received surgery without neoadjuvant therapy. Immediately after surgery, resected tumor tissue was placed into ice-cold media, and part of the tissue was flash frozen for DNA and RNA. Using the DNeasy Blood and Tissue Kit with Proteinase K and RNase treatment, genomic DNA was extracted from over 5 PBMC and nine or ten flash-frozen tumor specimens. This clonotype originated in a human donor with pancreatic ductal adenocarcinoma. The sample consisted of pancreatic tumor tissue.

CDR3 reads: CASSGRTSGGYNEQFF. The DNA sequence is TGCGCCAGCAGCGGCCGGACTAGCGGGGGCTACAATGAGCAGTTCTTC. The receptor chain draws on TRBV5-1 and TRBJ2-1; TRBD2 aligns with 13 central bases. CDR1 and CDR2, per the germline V gene, are SGHRS and YFSETQ. The V end gives up 4 bases and the J end 3 bases, leaving 4 bases in the junction not matched to a gene. The CDR3 has 16 amino acids, counting the end cysteine and phenylalanine. Of the read, only the CDR3 DNA is kept; its 48 bases are in frame from base 1.